The next 14 T cell receptor beta chains were all read from a single sample in a study of blood T cell repertoires in COVID-19. Repertoires were generated with immunoSEQ multiplex PCR, while TCRdb's copy carries only in-frame clones and drops some. The sample gives approximately 110,000 clones, more than 70% of which show up once; under 3.5% is in the top ten. The source material was peripheral blood. These TCRs come from a woman aged 80 or over with COVID-19, enrolled during active disease.

This clone was seen a handful of times. The chain combines TRBV7-9 with TRBJ2-7; D perhaps matches TRBD1 (6 bases). The CDR3 sequence is 13 residues long. Germline V gives CDR1 SEHNR, CDR2 FQNEAQ (reference sequence). V was clipped by 3 bases and J by 7 bases, with 13 bases between them. For the CDR3, the DNA is TGTGCCAGCAGCTTGACAGGCCCTCGGGAGCAGTACTTC. Translation: CASSLTGPREQYF. Using reference TRBV7-9 and TRBJ2-7 for the parts outside the CDR3, the full variable domain is DTGVSQNPRHKITKRGQNVTFRCDPISEHNRLYWYRQTLGQGPEFLTYFQNEAQLEKSRLLSDRFSAERPKGSFSTLEIQRTEQGDSAMYLCASSLTGPREQYFGPGTRLTVT.

The chain combines TRBV15 with TRBJ2-7; a possible D gene is TRBD2 (7 bases). V was trimmed by 5 bases and J by 2 bases, leaving 16 bases between them. This CDR3 is built from 15 residues. The germline V gene encodes CDR1 LNHNV and CDR2 YYDKDF (reference sequence). CDR3 DNA sequence: TGTGCCACCAGCGGGGGGCCGGGGGGCGCCTACGAGCAGTACTTC. Encoded protein: CATSGGPGGAYEQYF.

The J gene is TRBJ1-1, the V gene TRBV27, with D perhaps TRBD1 (6 bases). CDR1 is MNHEY and CDR2 is SMNVEV in the germline V gene (reference sequence). V dropped 3 bases and J dropped 6 bases, with 17 bases sitting between them. This CDR3 contains 15 residues. CDR3 sequence reads: CASSFLRVPGAEAFF. Here the CDR3 DNA reads TGTGCCAGCAGTTTCTTAAGGGTCCCAGGGGCTGAAGCTTTCTTT.

The rearrangement joins TRBV28 to TRBJ2-2; D not resolved. This CDR3 region has 13 residues. With 7 bases removed from V and 3 bases from J, the gap between germline ends came to 9 bases. The germline V gene encodes CDR1 MDHEN and CDR2 SYDVKM. CDR3 nucleotides: TGTGCCAGCATCCGTACGGACACCGGGGAGCTGTTTTTT. This codes for CASIRTDTGELFF.

This clone showed up just once. V is TRBV19 and J is TRBJ1-1; a weak D match, TRBD1 (5 bases). The CDR3 is made up of 13 amino acids. CDR1 is LNHDA and CDR2 is SQIVND in the germline V gene (reference sequence). Trimming cost V 4 bases and J 9 bases, with 15 bases left between them. CDR3 region: CASSTGGQPKAFF. The CDR3 region has the DNA TGTGCCAGTAGTACCGGTGGACAACCTAAAGCTTTCTTT.

The chain uses TRBV27 and TRBJ2-1; perhaps TRBD2 as D (6 bases). The CDR3 spans 13 residues. Germline CDR1 is MNHEY and CDR2 is SMNVEV (reference sequence). The V end was cut by 5 bases, the J end by 4 bases, with 9 bases between. This chain's CDR3 is CASSPGVYNEQFF. DNA of the CDR3: TGTGCCAGCAGTCCGGGAGTTTACAATGAGCAGTTCTTC.

V gene TRBV27 combines with J gene TRBJ1-5; D is uncertain. This CDR3 contains 17 residues. V was cut by 5 bases and J by 0 bases, with 17 bases left in between. Germline lookup yields CDR1 MNHEY and CDR2 SMNVEV (reference sequence). The CDR3, as DNA: TGTGCCAGCAGTGCGGAGCCCATCTCCCGTAGCAATCAGCCCCAGCATTTT. Protein product: CASSAEPISRSNQPQHF.

This clone occurred a few times. This sequence joins TRBV9 and TRBJ1-3, with 8 bases that match TRBD1. The CDR3 is 14 residues long. The V gene's germline CDR1 is SGDLS and CDR2 YYNGEE. With V trimmed by 3 bases and J by 4 bases, 3 bases remained unmatched. The CDR3 is CASSGTGSGNTIYF. CDR3 bases: TGTGCCAGCAGCGGGACAGGGTCCGGAAACACCATATATTTT.

The chain joins TRBV14 to TRBJ1-1, with D possibly matching TRBD1 (5 bases). V was pared by 4 bases and J by 1 base, with 13 bases between. The length of the CDR3 is 15 residues. Germline V CDR1 and CDR2: SGHDN, FVKESK. CDR3 region: CASSLMPGGNTEAFF. The CDR3 DNA reads TGTGCCAGCAGCCTTATGCCGGGGGGGAACACTGAAGCTTTCTTT.

The rearrangement joins TRBV5-6 to TRBJ2-3; perhaps TRBD2 as D (5 bases). The length of the CDR3 is 14 residues. In germline, CDR1 is SGHDT, CDR2 YYEEEE. The V and J ends lost 5 bases and 1 base respectively, with 11 bases between them. The CDR3 spells CASSPVRGTDTQYF. CDR3 DNA: TGTGCCAGCAGTCCCGTGAGGGGCACAGATACGCAGTATTTT. Filled out from reference TRBV5-6 and TRBJ2-3, the complete variable domain reads DAGVTQSPTHLIKTRGQQVTLRCSPKSGHDTVSWYQQALGQGPQFIFQYYEEEERQRGNFPDRFSGHQFPNYSSELNVNALLLGDSALYLCASSPVRGTDTQYFGPGTRLTVL.

This clone was picked up a small number of times. V usage is TRBV11-2 and J usage is TRBJ1-5; TRBD1 matches 8 bases. The trim removed 5 bases at V and 2 bases at J, leaving 5 bases unmatched. There are 15 residues in the CDR3. The germline V gene has CDR1 SGHAT and CDR2 FQNNGV. CDR3 DNA: TGTGCCAGCAGCAAGCAGGGACAGGGCAATCAGCCCCAGCATTTT. Translated: CASSKQGQGNQPQHF.

This clone was observed a single time. This chain links TRBV29-1 with TRBJ1-1; D unresolved. V was shortened by 3 bases and J by 7 bases, with 12 bases between the two germline ends. Germline V gives CDR1 SQVTM, CDR2 ANQGSEA. This CDR3 has 12 residues. The CDR3 loop reads CSVERQQGEAFF. In DNA, the CDR3 is TGCAGCGTTGAGCGGCAGCAAGGTGAAGCTTTCTTT. The entire variable domain, with the rest obtained from reference TRBV29-1 and TRBJ1-1, is as follows: SAVISQKPSRDICQRGTSLTIQCQVDSQVTMMFWYRQQPGQSLTLIATANQGSEATYESGFVIDKFPISRPNLTFSTLTVSNMSPEDSSIYLCSVERQQGEAFFGQGTRLTVV.

This rearrangement joins TRBV11-2 to TRBJ2-6; perhaps TRBD2 as D (5 bases). The CDR3 is 17 amino acids. Per the germline V gene, CDR1 is SGHAT and CDR2 is FQNNGV. V was pared by 3 bases and J by 0 bases, with 12 bases between. This CDR3 is CASSFLAFSSGANVLTF. CDR3 coding DNA: TGTGCCAGCAGCTTCTTAGCGTTCAGCTCTGGGGCCAACGTCCTGACTTTC.

The chain uses TRBV7-2 and TRBJ1-2; 9 nucleotides agree with TRBD1. V lost 5 bases, J lost 4 bases, and 8 bases stayed unmatched. The CDR3 has 15 amino acids. Per germline, CDR1 SGHTA and CDR2 FQGNSA. DNA for the CDR3: TGTGCCAGCAGCCTCATGCCGGGACAGGGCTATGGCTACACCTTC. Translating gives CASSLMPGQGYGYTF.